This paragraph reports one TCR beta chain. The target antigen is unknown. The sample comes from a study of human T cells and chemical hapten exposure. Study-level points and caveats: Counts of expanded TCRs (at PT1) showed a positive correlation with patch test score.

Described time point: patch test 1, 2 weeks after DPC sensitization. Noted treatment: therapeutic diphenylcyclopropenone sensitization with weekly scalp DPC. TCRdb passed the RACE reads through MiXCR, listing each CDR3 protein once. The top ten clones hold about 2.4% of a sample with 75,000 to 100,000 distinct CDR3 sequences, about 10% of them seen once. Trimming pared 5 bases from V and 8 bases from J, leaving 10 bases between. The CDR3 has 12 amino acids. The origin of this receptor is a man aged 40-55 years with alopecia areata. Some clones in this sample may be carry-over from other donors' samples. The genes are TRBV12-3 or TRBV12-4 and TRBJ2-1; D is unclear. The sample consisted of whole blood, taken in connection with sensitization to the hapten diphenylcyclopropenone (DPC). The CDR3 sequence: CASSRLVDEQFF. DNA of the CDR3: TGTGCCAGCAGTCGTCTAGTTGATGAGCAGTTCTTC.